Below, 22 T cell receptor beta chains from the same sample are listed, as sequenced in a study of blood T cell repertoires in COVID-19. TCRdb's table, derived via immunoSEQ multiplex PCR, lists solely in-frame clones and lacks some. This table has some 330,000 clones, roughly four fifths appearing once. Sample: PBMCs or T cells enriched from blood (not recorded which). These receptors all come from a woman in her 50s who had recovered from COVID-19.

The chain has TRBV29-1 and TRBJ1-2; perhaps TRBD1 as D (5 bases). Per germline, CDR1 SQVTM and CDR2 ANQGSEA. The CDR3 has 13 amino acids. The germline V and J ends were trimmed by 7 bases and 7 bases, with 19 bases remaining between them. In DNA, the CDR3 is TGCAGCGCCGATCCGGGACTGGATAGTGGCTACACCTTC. Translating it yields CSADPGLDSGYTF.

This sequence joins TRBV3-1 (or the pseudogene TRBV3-2) and TRBJ2-5; tentative D call: TRBD2 (6 bases). The CDR3 loop spans 14 amino acids. Germline V gene data show CDR1 as LGHDT and CDR2 as YNNKEL (reference sequence). V was pared by 4 bases and J by 3 bases, with 12 bases between. The CDR3 loop reads CASSLAADKETQYF. DNA of the CDR3: TGTGCCAGCAGCCTAGCGGCTGATAAAGAGACCCAGTACTTC.

The chain joins TRBV6-2 or TRBV6-3 to TRBJ2-5, with D possibly being TRBD2 (5 bases). Per the germline V gene, CDR1 is MNHEY and CDR2 is SVGEGT. This CDR3 comprises 13 residues. Trimming took off 2 bases at V and 5 bases at J, with 9 bases between the two ends. CDR3 sequence: CASSYREWETQYF. CDR3 sequence (DNA): TGTGCCAGCAGTTACAGGGAGTGGGAGACCCAGTACTTC.

CDR3 loop: CAINAGDTDTQYF. CDR3 DNA sequence: TGTGCCATCAATGCGGGGGACACAGATACGCAGTATTTT. The gene calls are TRBV10-3 and TRBJ2-3; 7 bases are shared with TRBD2. After removal of 7 bases from V and 2 bases from J, the junction contained 3 bases not matched to a gene. Germline CDR1 ENHRY, CDR2 SYGVKD. There are 13 residues in the CDR3.

The rearrangement uses TRBV7-9 and TRBJ2-5, with D tentatively TRBD2 (5 bases). V was clipped by 7 bases and J by 5 bases, with 20 bases between them. Germline CDR1 is SEHNR and CDR2 is FQNEAQ (reference sequence). CDR3 length: 15 amino acids. The CDR3 region has the DNA TGTGCCAGCACATCGAACAGCGCGGGTGCGGAGACCCAGTACTTC. This gives the protein CASTSNSAGAETQYF. The complete variable domain, with remaining parts taken from reference TRBV7-9 and TRBJ2-5, reads DTGVSQNPRHKITKRGQNVTFRCDPISEHNRLYWYRQTLGQGPEFLTYFQNEAQLEKSRLLSDRFSAERPKGSFSTLEIQRTEQGDSAMYLCASTSNSAGAETQYFGPGTRLLVL.

The chain recombines TRBV7-9 with TRBJ2-1; D might be TRBD2 (6 bases). The CDR3 spans 12 residues. Germline loops: CDR1 SEHNR, CDR2 FQNEAQ (reference sequence). V lost 4 bases and J lost 9, with 10 bases in between. The CDR3 here is CASSSSSVEQFF. The CDR3 nucleotides read TGTGCCAGCAGCTCCTCTAGCGTTGAGCAGTTCTTC. Full variable domain (remainder filled in from reference TRBV7-9 and TRBJ2-1): DTGVSQNPRHKITKRGQNVTFRCDPISEHNRLYWYRQTLGQGPEFLTYFQNEAQLEKSRLLSDRFSAERPKGSFSTLEIQRTEQGDSAMYLCASSSSSVEQFFGPGTRLTVL.

The rearrangement links TRBV7-9 to TRBJ2-3; D is unclear. V lost 5 bases, J lost 2 bases, and 17 bases lay in between. CDR1 SEHNR and CDR2 FQNEAQ come from the germline V gene (reference sequence). The CDR3 has 16 amino acids. The CDR3 is CASSLNGLHPTDTQYF. The CDR3 nucleotides read TGTGCCAGCAGCCTAAACGGGTTACACCCCACAGATACGCAGTATTTT.

V and J are TRBV29-1 and TRBJ1-2; a possible D gene is TRBD1 (5 bases). Germline V lookup: CDR1 SQVTM, CDR2 ANQGSEA. This CDR3 is built from 11 residues. The ends were cut back, 4 bases at V and 7 bases at J, with 10 bases in the middle. DNA for the CDR3: TGCAGCGTTGGGGCTCAGGGTGGCTACACCTTC. Amino acids: CSVGAQGGYTF.

This chain connects TRBV19 to TRBJ1-1; 7 bases are shared with TRBD1. Germline V gene lookup returns CDR1 LNHDA and CDR2 SQIVND (reference sequence). The CDR3 spans 13 residues. The ends lost 9 bases at V and 0 bases at J; junction bases unmatched: 4. CDR3 amino acids: CASKRGLNTEAFF. In nucleotides, the CDR3 is TGTGCCAGCAAAAGGGGGCTGAACACTGAAGCTTTCTTT.

V usage is TRBV4-3 and J usage is TRBJ2-6, with D tentatively TRBD1 (6 bases). Deletions cut 0 bases from V and 0 bases from J, with 12 bases between. This CDR3 is 18 amino acids long. Germline V gene lookup returns CDR1 LGHNA and CDR2 YSLEER. CDR3 in DNA: TGCGCCAGCAGCCAAGAGTTGGGACAAGCCTCTGGGGCCAACGTCCTGACTTTC. Protein: CASSQELGQASGANVLTF.

V gene TRBV30 combines with J gene TRBJ1-4; a weak D match, TRBD1 (5 bases). Germline CDR1 GTSNPN, CDR2 SVGIG (reference sequence). The CDR3 contains 14 residues. With 0 bases removed from V and 7 bases from J, the gap between germline ends came to 12 bases. CDR3 DNA: TGTGCCTGGAGTGTGAGGCAGGGTGGTGAAAAACTGTTTTTT. Its protein is CAWSVRQGGEKLFF.

The genes are TRBV29-1 and TRBJ1-4; TRBD1 aligns across 7 bases. Germline values: CDR1 SQVTM, CDR2 ANQGSEA. The CDR3 length is 15 residues. The V and J ends lost 4 bases and 0 bases, in that order; junction bases with no gene match: 5. This chain's CDR3 is CSVAKTGTTNEKLFF. CDR3 bases: TGCAGCGTTGCCAAGACAGGGACAACTAATGAAAAACTGTTTTTT.

The chain combines TRBV4-1 with TRBJ2-6, with 10 bases aligning to TRBD1. The germline gives CDR1 MGHRA, CDR2 YSYEKL. CDR3 length: 17 amino acids. V gave up 4 bases and J gave up 4 bases; unmatched junction bases: 7. In nucleotides, the CDR3 is TGCGCCAGCAGCCTCCTGGGACAGGGGACGGGGGCCAACGTCCTGACTTTC. Protein product: CASSLLGQGTGANVLTF.

The chain recombines TRBV3-1 (or the pseudogene TRBV3-2) with TRBJ2-1, with 9 nucleotides matching TRBD2. J was trimmed by 4 bases and V by 4 bases; bases with no gene match: 11. Germline-derived CDR1 and CDR2 are LGHDT and YNNKEL (reference sequence). This CDR3 region has 17 residues. In DNA form, the CDR3 reads TGTGCCAGCAGCCGGGGGAATAGCGGGAGCCGTTACAATGAGCAGTTCTTC. Translated: CASSRGNSGSRYNEQFF.

The chain employs TRBV5-1 and TRBJ1-6; 10 bases align to TRBD1. Germline CDR1 is SGHRS and CDR2 is YFSETQ. The CDR3 is made up of 15 amino acids. V dropped 5 bases and J dropped 5; count of bases not matched to a gene: 4. The CDR3 coding sequence is TGCGCCAGCAGGACAGGGGGCTATAATAATTCACCCCTCCACTTT. Translated: CASRTGGYNNSPLHF.

The chain is built from TRBV18 and TRBJ1-1; 7 nucleotides align to TRBD1. The CDR3 covers 17 residues. The germline V gene encodes CDR1 KGHSH and CDR2 LQKENI. V lost 3 bases, J lost 6 bases, and 16 bases stayed unmatched. The CDR3: CASSPVRDSWVLPEAFF. The CDR3, as DNA: TGTGCCAGCTCACCGGTCCGGGACAGCTGGGTGCTGCCTGAAGCTTTCTTT.

J is TRBJ1-2 and V is TRBV3-1 (or the pseudogene TRBV3-2); D is uncertain. Germline V gene sequence: CDR1 LGHDT, CDR2 YNNKEL (reference sequence). The CDR3 is made up of 16 amino acids. The ends were cut back, 1 base at V and 8 bases at J, with 20 bases in the middle. CDR3 region: CASSQGWQPTPGGYTF. In DNA form, the CDR3 reads TGTGCCAGCAGCCAAGGGTGGCAACCCACCCCGGGGGGCTACACCTTC.

This clone was counted between two and nine times. The chain links TRBV9 to TRBJ2-3; D is perhaps TRBD2 (6 bases). The CDR3 sequence is 15 residues long. Per the germline V gene, CDR1 is SGDLS and CDR2 is YYNGEE. The V and J ends lost 6 bases and 2 bases respectively, with 16 bases between them. CDR3 sequence: CASTGGSGVTDTQYF. The CDR3 DNA is TGTGCCAGCACCGGGGGTTCGGGTGTCACAGATACGCAGTATTTT.

This rearrangement joins TRBV7-2 to TRBJ2-3; 7 positions agree with TRBD2. The CDR3 spans 14 residues. The ends lost 5 bases at V and 2 bases at J; junction bases unmatched: 4. The germline V gene has CDR1 SGHTA and CDR2 FQGNSA. This chain's CDR3 is CASSLQRDTDTQYF. CDR3 bases: TGTGCCAGCAGCCTACAGCGGGACACAGATACGCAGTATTTT. Based on the CDR3 plus reference TRBV7-2 and TRBJ2-3, the full variable domain is GAGVSQSPSNKVTEKGKDVELRCDPISGHTALYWYRQSLGQGLEFLIYFQGNSAPDKSGLPSDRFSAERTGGSVSTLTIQRTQQEDSAVYLCASSLQRDTDTQYFGPGTRLTVL.

The chain joins TRBV5-6 to TRBJ2-7; no clear D gene. The CDR3 is made up of 13 amino acids. Germline CDR1 is SGHDT and CDR2 is YYEEEE. Trimming cost V 0 bases and J 4 bases, with 8 bases left between them. The CDR3 spells CASSLGGPYEQYF. The CDR3 region has the DNA TGTGCCAGCAGCTTGGGCGGCCCATACGAGCAGTACTTC.

The gene calls are TRBV12-3 or TRBV12-4 and TRBJ1-1; D is unresolved. Trimming took off 4 bases at V and 8 bases at J, with 11 bases between the two ends. The CDR3 runs to 12 residues. The DNA of the CDR3 is TGTGCCAGCAGTTCCGGACTCTACGAAGCTTTCTTT. It codes for CASSSGLYEAFF.

The gene calls are TRBV7-8 and TRBJ1-2; no reliable D call. V lost 5 bases and J lost 5, with 9 bases in between. The CDR3 runs 12 residues. Germline CDR1 and CDR2: SGHVS and FQNEAQ. The CDR3 DNA reads as TGTGCCAGCAGCCTGTACGGGTATGGCTACACCTTC. Its translation is CASSLYGYGYTF.